The sequence of this T cell receptor beta chain was determined in a study of blood T cell repertoires in COVID-19. Study-level background: Recovery meant two consecutive negative NP/OP PCR tests, professional clearance, or resolved symptoms.

Germline CDR1 reads SNHLY; CDR2 reads FYNNEI. The CDR3 is 13 residues long. Trimming took 4 bases from V and 5 from J; bases not matched to a gene: 4. In the original analysis: Amplification of reference gene primers provided the estimated nucleated cell counts. Data came from immunoSEQ multiplex PCR; TCRdb stores just in-frame clones and leaves some out. V and J calls and clone size are those listed in that table; D and trimming were worked out from the DNA. The data hold a few hundred thousand clones, with about 87% observed a single time. Membership in each cohort depended on participant-reported clinical history.

Specimen: PBMCs or T cells enriched from blood (not recorded which). The chain carries TRBV2 and TRBJ2-7; 8 positions agree with TRBD1. This TCR came from a man in his forties in a cohort exposed to, infected with or recovered from COVID-19 (not recorded which). CDR3 region: CASSGQGFHEQYF. CDR3 sequence (DNA): TGTGCCAGCAGTGGACAGGGGTTCCACGAGCAGTACTTC.